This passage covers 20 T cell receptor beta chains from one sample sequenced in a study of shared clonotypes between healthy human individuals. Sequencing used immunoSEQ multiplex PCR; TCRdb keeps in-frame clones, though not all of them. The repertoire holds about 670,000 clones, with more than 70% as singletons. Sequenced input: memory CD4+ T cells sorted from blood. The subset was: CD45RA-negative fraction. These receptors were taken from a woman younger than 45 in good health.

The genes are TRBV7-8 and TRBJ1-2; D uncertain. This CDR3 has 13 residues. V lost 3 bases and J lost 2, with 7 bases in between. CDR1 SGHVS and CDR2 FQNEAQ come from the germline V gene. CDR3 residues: CASSFEGNYGYTF. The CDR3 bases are TGTGCCAGCAGCTTTGAGGGAAACTATGGCTACACCTTC.

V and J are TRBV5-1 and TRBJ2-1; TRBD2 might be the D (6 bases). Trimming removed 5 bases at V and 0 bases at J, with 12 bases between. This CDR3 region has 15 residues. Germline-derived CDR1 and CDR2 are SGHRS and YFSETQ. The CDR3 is CASRSAGPSYNEQFF. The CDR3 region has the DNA TGCGCCAGCAGGTCGGCGGGGCCCTCCTACAATGAGCAGTTCTTC.

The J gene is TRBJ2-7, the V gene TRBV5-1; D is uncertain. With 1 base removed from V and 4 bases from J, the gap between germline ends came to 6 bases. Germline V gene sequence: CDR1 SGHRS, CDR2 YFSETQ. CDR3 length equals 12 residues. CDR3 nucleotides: TGCGCCAGCAGCTTGACGGGTTACGAGCAGTACTTC. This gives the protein CASSLTGYEQYF.

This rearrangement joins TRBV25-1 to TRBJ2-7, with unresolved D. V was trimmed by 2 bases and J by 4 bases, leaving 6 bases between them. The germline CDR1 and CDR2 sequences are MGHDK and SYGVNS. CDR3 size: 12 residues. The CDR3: CASSETTYEQYF. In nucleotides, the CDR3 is TGTGCCAGCAGTGAAACTACTTACGAGCAGTACTTC.

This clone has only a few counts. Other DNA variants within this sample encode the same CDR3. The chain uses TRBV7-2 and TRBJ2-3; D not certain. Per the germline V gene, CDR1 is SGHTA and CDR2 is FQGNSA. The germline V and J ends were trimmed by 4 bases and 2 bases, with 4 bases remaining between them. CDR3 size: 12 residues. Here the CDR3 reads CASSSFTDTQYF. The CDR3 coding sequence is TGTGCCAGCAGCTCATTCACAGATACGCAGTATTTT.

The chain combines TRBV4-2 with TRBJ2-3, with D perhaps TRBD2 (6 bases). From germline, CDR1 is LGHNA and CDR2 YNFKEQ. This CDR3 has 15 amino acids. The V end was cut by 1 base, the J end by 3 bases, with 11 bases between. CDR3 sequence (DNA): TGTGCCAGCAGCCAAGGACGCGGGGCTACAGATACGCAGTATTTT. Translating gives CASSQGRGATDTQYF.

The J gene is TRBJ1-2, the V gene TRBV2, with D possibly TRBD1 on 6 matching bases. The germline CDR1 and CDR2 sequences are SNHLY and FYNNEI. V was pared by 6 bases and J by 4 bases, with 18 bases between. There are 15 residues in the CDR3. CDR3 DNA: TGTGCCAGCAGCGTTGAACAGGGATTCAGCTATGGCTACACCTTC. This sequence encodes CASSVEQGFSYGYTF.

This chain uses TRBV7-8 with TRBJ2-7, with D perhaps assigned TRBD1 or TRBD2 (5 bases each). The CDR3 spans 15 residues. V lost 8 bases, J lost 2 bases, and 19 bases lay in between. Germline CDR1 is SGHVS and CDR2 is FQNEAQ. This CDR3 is CASLGVGRSTYEQYF. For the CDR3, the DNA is TGTGCCAGCCTAGGGGTGGGACGGAGTACCTACGAGCAGTACTTC.

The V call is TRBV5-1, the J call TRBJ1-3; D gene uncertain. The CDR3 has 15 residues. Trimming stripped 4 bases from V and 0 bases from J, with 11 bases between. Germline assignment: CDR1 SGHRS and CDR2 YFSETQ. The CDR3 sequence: CASSGGRNSGNTIYF. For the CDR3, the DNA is TGCGCCAGCAGCGGAGGACGGAACTCTGGAAACACCATATATTTT.

DNA of the CDR3: TGTGCCAGCAGTTATCAGGGACTTAGCTATGGCTACACCTTC. Residues: CASSYQGLSYGYTF. J is TRBJ1-2 and V is TRBV6-5, with D perhaps TRBD1 (5 bases). This CDR3 region has 14 residues. V lost 3 bases and J lost 4, with 12 bases in between. From germline, CDR1 is MNHEY and CDR2 SVGAGI.

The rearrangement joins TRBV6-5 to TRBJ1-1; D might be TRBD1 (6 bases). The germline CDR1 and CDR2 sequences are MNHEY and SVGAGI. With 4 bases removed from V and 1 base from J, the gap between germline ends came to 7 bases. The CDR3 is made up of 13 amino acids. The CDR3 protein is CASSSDRNTEAFF. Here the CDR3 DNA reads TGTGCCAGCAGTTCGGACAGGAACACTGAAGCTTTCTTT.

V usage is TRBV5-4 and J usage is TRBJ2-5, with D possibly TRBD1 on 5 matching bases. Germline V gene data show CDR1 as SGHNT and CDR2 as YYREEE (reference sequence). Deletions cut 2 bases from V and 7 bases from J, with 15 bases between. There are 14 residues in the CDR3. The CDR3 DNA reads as TGTGCCAGCAGCTTACAACAGGCCGAGAGGACCCAGTACTTC. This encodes CASSLQQAERTQYF.

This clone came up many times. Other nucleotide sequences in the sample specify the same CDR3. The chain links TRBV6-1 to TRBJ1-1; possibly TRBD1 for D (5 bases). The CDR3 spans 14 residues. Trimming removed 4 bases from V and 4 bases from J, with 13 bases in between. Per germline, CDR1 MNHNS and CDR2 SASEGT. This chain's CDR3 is CASSARGGSTEAFF. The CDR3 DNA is TGTGCCAGCAGTGCCCGGGGGGGATCCACTGAAGCTTTCTTT.

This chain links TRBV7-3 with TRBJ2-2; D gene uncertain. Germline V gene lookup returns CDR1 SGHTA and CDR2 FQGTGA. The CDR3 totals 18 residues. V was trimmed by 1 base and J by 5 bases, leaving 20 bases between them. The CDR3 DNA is TGTGCCAGCAGCTTAAACCCCCCTTCTCGGAGTCGGACCGGGGAGCTGTTTTTT. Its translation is CASSLNPPSRSRTGELFF.

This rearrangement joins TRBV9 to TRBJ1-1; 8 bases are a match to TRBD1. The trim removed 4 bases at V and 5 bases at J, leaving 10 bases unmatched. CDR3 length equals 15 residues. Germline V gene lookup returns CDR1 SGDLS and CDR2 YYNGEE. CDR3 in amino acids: CASSPRQGIETEAFF. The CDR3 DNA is TGTGCCAGCAGCCCGCGACAGGGGATTGAGACTGAAGCTTTCTTT.

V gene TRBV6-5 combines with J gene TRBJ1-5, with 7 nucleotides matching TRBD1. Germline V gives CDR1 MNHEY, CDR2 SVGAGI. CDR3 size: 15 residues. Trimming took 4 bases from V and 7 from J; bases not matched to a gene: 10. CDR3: CASSSQQGRGQPQHF. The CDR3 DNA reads TGTGCCAGCAGTTCCCAACAGGGGAGAGGGCAGCCCCAGCATTTT.

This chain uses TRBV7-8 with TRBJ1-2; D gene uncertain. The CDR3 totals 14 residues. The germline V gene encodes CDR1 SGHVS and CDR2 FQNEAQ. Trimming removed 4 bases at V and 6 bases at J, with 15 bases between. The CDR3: CASSSPPGLHGYTF. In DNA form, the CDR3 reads TGTGCCAGCAGCTCCCCTCCTGGGCTTCATGGCTACACCTTC. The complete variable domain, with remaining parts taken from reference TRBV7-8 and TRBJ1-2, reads GAGVSQSPRYKVAKRGQDVALRCDPISGHVSLFWYQQALGQGPEFLTYFQNEAQLDKSGLPSDRFFAERPEGSVSTLKIQRTQQEDSAVYLCASSSPPGLHGYTFGSGTRLTVV.

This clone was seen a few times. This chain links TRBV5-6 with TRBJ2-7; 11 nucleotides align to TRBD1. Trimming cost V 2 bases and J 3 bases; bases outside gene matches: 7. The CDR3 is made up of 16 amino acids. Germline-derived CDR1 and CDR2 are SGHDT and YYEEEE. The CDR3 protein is CASSFARDRGYYEQYF. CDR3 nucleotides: TGTGCCAGCAGCTTTGCCCGGGACAGGGGGTACTACGAGCAGTACTTC.

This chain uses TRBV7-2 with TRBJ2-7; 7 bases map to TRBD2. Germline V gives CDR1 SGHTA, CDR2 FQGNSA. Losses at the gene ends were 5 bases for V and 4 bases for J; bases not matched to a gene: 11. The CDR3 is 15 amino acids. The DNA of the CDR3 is TGTGCCAGCAGCCCGACTCGCGGGAGAGTATACGAGCAGTACTTC. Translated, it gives CASSPTRGRVYEQYF.

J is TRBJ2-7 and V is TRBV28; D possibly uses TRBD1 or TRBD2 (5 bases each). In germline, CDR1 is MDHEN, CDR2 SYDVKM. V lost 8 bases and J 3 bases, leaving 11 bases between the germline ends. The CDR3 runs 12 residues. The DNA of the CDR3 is TGTGCCAGCCGGGACGCCAACTACGAGCAGTACTTC. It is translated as CASRDANYEQYF. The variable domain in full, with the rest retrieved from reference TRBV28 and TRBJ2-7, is DVKVTQSSRYLVKRTGEKVFLECVQDMDHENMFWYRQDPGLGLRLIYFSYDVKMKEKGDIPEGYSVSREKKERFSLILESASTNQTSMYLCASRDANYEQYFGPGTRLTVT.